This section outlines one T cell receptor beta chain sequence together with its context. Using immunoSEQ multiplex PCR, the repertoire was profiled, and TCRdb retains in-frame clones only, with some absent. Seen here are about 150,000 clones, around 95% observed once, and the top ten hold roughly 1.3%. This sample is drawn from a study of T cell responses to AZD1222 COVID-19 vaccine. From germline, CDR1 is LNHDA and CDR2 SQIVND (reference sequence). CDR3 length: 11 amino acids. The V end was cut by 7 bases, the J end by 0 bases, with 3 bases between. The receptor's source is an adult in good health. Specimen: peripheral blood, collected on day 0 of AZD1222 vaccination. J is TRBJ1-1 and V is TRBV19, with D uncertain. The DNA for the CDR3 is TGTGCCAGTAAAGTGAACACTGAAGCTTTCTTT. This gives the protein CASKVNTEAFF. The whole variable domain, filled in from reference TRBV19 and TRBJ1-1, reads DGGITQSPKYLFRKEGQNVTLSCEQNLNHDAMYWYRQDPGQGLRLIYYSQIVNDFQKGDIAEGYSVSREKKESFPLTVTSAQKNPTAFYLCASKVNTEAFFGQGTRLTVV.